This TCR beta chain originates from a study of blood T cell repertoires in COVID-19. Study in general: Sample material is recorded as cDNA or gDNA derived from T cells, B-cell-depleted T cells, or PBMCs.

Original methodology: Amplifying reference gene primers gave estimates of nucleated cell counts. The method was immunoSEQ multiplex PCR; TCRdb's version includes in-frame clones alone and lacks a portion of them. That table gives V, J and clone size, and the DNA gave D and trimming. The table records approximately 50,000 clones, about 77% of them present only once. The CDR3 sequence is 13 residues long. Germline lookup yields CDR1 GTSNPN and CDR2 SVGIG (reference sequence). V lost 0 bases and J lost 3, with 9 bases in between. The receptor comes from a man aged 70-80 years with active or convalescent COVID-19. The V gene is TRBV30, the J gene TRBJ2-7; D perhaps matches TRBD2 (6 bases). Source material: peripheral blood. The CDR3 sequence is CAWSVRSGYEQYF. The CDR3 nucleotides are TGTGCCTGGAGTGTACGTAGCGGCTACGAGCAGTACTTC.